These T cell receptor beta chains were read from a single sample in a study of STAT5B mutations in CD4+ large granular lymphocyte leukemia. Sequenced by immunoSEQ multiplex PCR; TCRdb stores in-frame clones only, minus some. This table holds thousands of clones, roughly 80% found once. Source material: PBMCs. These receptors originate from a woman aged 55-70 years with CD4+ T-cell large granular lymphocyte leukemia. Both conserved end residues are part of each CDR3. A D gene is named only where the DNA matches it firmly. Some rows mark clone size as missing; the rest say once, few, many or name a class of expanded clone.

v_gene	d_gene	abundance	j_gene	CDR3nt	CDR3aa
TRBV21-1	NA	NA	TRBJ2-1	TGTGCCACCCCGATAAAACTAGCGGATGAGCAGTTCTTC	CATPIKLADEQFF
TRBV30	TRBD1	NA	TRBJ1-4	TGTGCCTGGGATGGCGGACAGGGGCGAGAAAAACTGTTTTTT	CAWDGGQGREKLFF
TRBV5-6	NA	NA	TRBJ2-1	TGTGCCAGCAGCCCCAGGATCAGGCTATTATCTAATGAGCAGTTCTTC	CASSPRIRLLSNEQFF
TRBV7-9	TRBD2	NA	TRBJ2-1	TGTGCCAGCACCCGGGAGGGGGGGGGCTTCAATGAGCAGTTCTTC	CASTREGGGFNEQFF
TRBV28	NA	NA	TRBJ1-3	TGTGCCAGCAGTCCCCGGGGTCAGGGTGGAAACACCATATATTTT	CASSPRGQGGNTIYF
TRBV19	NA	NA	TRBJ2-4	TGTGCCAGTAGTATGCAGGGAGGGGGCAACATTCAGTACTTC	CASSMQGGGNIQYF
TRBV27	NA	NA	TRBJ2-7	TGTGCCAGCAGTTTTGCGGGGGCCTTCTACGAGCAGTACTTC	CASSFAGAFYEQYF
TRBV30	NA	few	TRBJ1-2	TGTGCCTGGAGTCCCCCTGAGGGGCAAGGCTACACCTTC	CAWSPPEGQGYTF
TRBV19	TRBD2	NA	TRBJ2-1	TGTGCCAGTAGAGGGGGACTAGTGGACCCCTACAATGAGCAGTTCTTC	CASRGGLVDPYNEQFF
TRBV11-2	NA	NA	TRBJ1-3	TGTGCCAGCAGCTTTACGTCCTCTGGAAACACCATATATTTT	CASSFTSSGNTIYF
TRBV27	TRBD1	NA	TRBJ1-4	TGTGCCAGCAGTGGAGGACAGGCGAAACTGTTTTTT	CASSGGQAKLFF
TRBV9	TRBD1	NA	TRBJ1-1	TGTGCCAGCAGCGTCGGGACAGGGTTAGGGACTGAAGCTTTCTTT	CASSVGTGLGTEAFF
TRBV5-4	NA	NA	TRBJ2-7	TGTGCCAGCAGCCACGGGACAAACTACGAGCAGTACTTC	CASSHGTNYEQYF
TRBV2	TRBD1	NA	TRBJ1-3	TGTGCCAGCAGCAGGGACAGCGGAAACACCATATATTTT	CASSRDSGNTIYF
TRBV19	TRBD2	NA	TRBJ2-1	TGTGCCAGTAGTCCCTTAGCGGGGGTCTACAATGAGCAGTTCTTC	CASSPLAGVYNEQFF
TRBV2	NA	medium-sized	TRBJ1-1	TGTGCCAGCAGTTCCGGGACTCTCGGATTGGGGACTGAAGCTTTCTTT	CASSSGTLGLGTEAFF
TRBV11-2	TRBD1	NA	TRBJ1-6	TGTGCCAGCAGCTTGACAGGGTATAATTCACCCCTCCACTTT	CASSLTGYNSPLHF
TRBV19	TRBD1	NA	TRBJ1-4	TGTGCCAGTAGAGCCAGGGGGCGAAATGAAAAACTGTTTTTT	CASRARGRNEKLFF
TRBV4-2	NA	NA	TRBJ2-7	TGTGCCAGCAGCCCCGAGTATGGGGACGAGCAGTACTTC	CASSPEYGDEQYF
TRBV19	TRBD1	NA	TRBJ1-5	TGTGCCAGTAGTCCGACAGGGTCGGGCAATCAGCCCCAGCATTTT	CASSPTGSGNQPQHF
TRBV11-2	NA	NA	TRBJ2-5	TGTGCCAGCACCTCCCTTATGGCGGGGGAGACCCAGTACTTC	CASTSLMAGETQYF
TRBV7-2	NA	NA	TRBJ2-7	TGTGCCAGCAGCCCTGATCGGAGCGAGCAGTACTTC	CASSPDRSEQYF
TRBV7-7	NA	NA	TRBJ2-2	TGTGCCAGCAGCCTAGGGACAACGAACACCGGGGAGCTGTTTTTT	CASSLGTTNTGELFF
TRBV5-1	TRBD1	NA	TRBJ2-2	TGCGCCAGCAGCTCCCAAGGGGGCAGAGTTACCGGGGAGCTGTTTTTT	CASSSQGGRVTGELFF
TRBV9	NA	NA	TRBJ1-3	TGTGCCAGCAGCGAGGACGTGGTTTATGGAAACACCATATATTTT	CASSEDVVYGNTIYF
TRBV9	TRBD2	NA	TRBJ2-7	TGTGCCAGCAGCGGGGGGGGAGGTGTAAACGAGCAGTACTTC	CASSGGGGVNEQYF
TRBV9	NA	NA	TRBJ2-1	TGTGCCAGCAGCGCGGACATTCGGGATGAGCAGTTCTTC	CASSADIRDEQFF
TRBV28	NA	NA	TRBJ1-5	TGTGCCAGCAGGGTCGGAGATCAGCCCCAGCATTTT	CASRVGDQPQHF
TRBV15	NA	NA	TRBJ2-7	TGTGCCACCAGCAGAGATCGGGGGGCCACCTACGAGCAGTACTTC	CATSRDRGATYEQYF
TRBV5-1	NA	NA	TRBJ2-4	TGCGCCAGCAGCTTTAGGGGGGACAAAAACATTCAGTACTTC	CASSFRGDKNIQYF
TRBV27	NA	NA	TRBJ2-3	TGTGCCAGCAGTTTAGGGGCAGGGGCAGGCACAGATACGCAGTATTTT	CASSLGAGAGTDTQYF
TRBV27	TRBD2	NA	TRBJ2-1	TGTGCCAGCAGTGATAGCGGGAGGAGTATCTACAATGAGCAGTTCTTC	CASSDSGRSIYNEQFF
TRBV4-3	NA	NA	TRBJ2-7	TGCGCCAGCAGCCAAGCAACTGGTTGGGACTACGAGCAGTACTTC	CASSQATGWDYEQYF
TRBV7-8	TRBD2	NA	TRBJ2-7	TGTGCCAGCAGCCTCCAACTAGCGGGGGGCCCTCTAGTCTACGAGCAGTACTTC	CASSLQLAGGPLVYEQYF
TRBV6-6	NA	NA	TRBJ1-5	TGTGCCAGCAGTTTTAAAGGATCGGGCAATCAGCCCCAGCATTTT	CASSFKGSGNQPQHF
TRBV4-3	NA	few	TRBJ1-1	TGCGCCAGCAGCCAAGAGCGGGCGTGGACGACAAGTACTTTCTTT	CASSQERAWTTSTFF